This T cell receptor beta chain is from a study of beta chain features in type 1 diabetes. Study overall: Healthy donors and patients showed comparable age, gender and cell yields.

This clone came up many times. Its specificity is not known. What was sequenced were expressed TCRB transcripts, since all of the isolated RNA had been reverse transcribed. Produced via immunoSEQ multiplex PCR; TCRdb's table is partial and in-frame only. The sample includes nearly 350,000 clones, around 8.5% of them seen just once. General study points: Sampled from patients, naive, central memory and Treg TCRB repertoires appeared more similar than those sampled from healthy donors. All four CD4+ subsets of Type 1 diabetes patients contained TCRB CDR3s that were moderately but significantly shorter.

Losses at the gene ends were 6 bases for V and 6 bases for J; bases not matched to a gene: 0. The CDR3 is made up of 13 amino acids. Germline V gives CDR1 MNHEY, CDR2 SMNVEV (reference sequence). Sorting with CD45RO/CCR7/CD25/CD127/CD95/CD27 yielded naive, central memory, regulatory and stem-like memory CD4+ cells. Sequencing used central memory CD4+ T cells from blood. V gene TRBV27 combines with J gene TRBJ1-6, with TRBD1 matching over 9 bases. This TCR derives from a man aged 25-40 years with type 1 diabetes. CDR3 in DNA: TGTGCCAGCAGGACAGGGGGTAATTCACCCCTCCACTTT. Translated, it gives CASRTGGNSPLHF.